The clone carrying this TCR beta chain was seen ten or more times. The antigen is undetermined. Generation of TCR beta libraries employed quantitative 5'-RACE incorporating molecular barcodes. TCRdb re-called the 5' RACE reads with MiXCR, one entry per CDR3 protein. The repertoire holds around 300,000 distinct CDR3 sequences, with less than 25% as singletons. Germline V lookup: CDR1 MDHEN, CDR2 SYDVKM. Trimming removed 5 bases at V and 8 bases at J, with 12 bases between. The CDR3 length is 12 residues. These data are taken from a study of CD8 T cells in ankylosing spondylitis. The study, taken as a whole, reports: Reports of some motif variants in reactive arthritis synovial fluid and blood predate this one. What appeared characteristic of ankylosing spondylitis blood was a TCR beta motif of fewer than ten highly homologous variants. Disease-linked clones reportedly showed significant enrichment in matched ankylosing spondylitis synovial fluid.

The chain is built from TRBV28 and TRBJ1-1; D uncertain. The sequencing sample was made of blood, either unsorted or a sorted T cell fraction (not recorded which). This clonotype was sampled from a female donor with ankylosing spondylitis or in good health (not recorded which). The CDR3 sequence: CASSVTRFEAFF. In DNA form, the CDR3 reads TGTGCCAGCAGTGTTACTCGGTTCGAAGCTTTCTTT.